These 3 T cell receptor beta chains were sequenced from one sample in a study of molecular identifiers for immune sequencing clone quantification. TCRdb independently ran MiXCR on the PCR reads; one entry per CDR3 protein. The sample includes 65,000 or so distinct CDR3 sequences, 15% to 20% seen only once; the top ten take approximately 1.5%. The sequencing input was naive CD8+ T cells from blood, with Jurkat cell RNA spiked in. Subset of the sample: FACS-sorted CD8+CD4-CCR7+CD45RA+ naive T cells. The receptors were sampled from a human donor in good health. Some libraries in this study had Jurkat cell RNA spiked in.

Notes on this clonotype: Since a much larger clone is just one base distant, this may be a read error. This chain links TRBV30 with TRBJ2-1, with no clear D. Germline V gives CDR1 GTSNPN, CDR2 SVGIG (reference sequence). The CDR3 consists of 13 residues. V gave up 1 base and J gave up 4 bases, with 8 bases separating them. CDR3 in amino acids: CAWSALVYNEQFF. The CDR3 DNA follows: TGTGCCTGGAGTGCATTAGTTTACAATGAGCAGTTCTTC.

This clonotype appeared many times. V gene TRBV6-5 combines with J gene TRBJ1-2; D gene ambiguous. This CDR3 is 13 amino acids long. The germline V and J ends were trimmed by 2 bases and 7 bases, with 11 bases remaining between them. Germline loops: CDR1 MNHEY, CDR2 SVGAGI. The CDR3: CASSYAITSGYTF. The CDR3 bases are TGTGCCAGCAGTTACGCCATCACGAGTGGCTACACCTTC.

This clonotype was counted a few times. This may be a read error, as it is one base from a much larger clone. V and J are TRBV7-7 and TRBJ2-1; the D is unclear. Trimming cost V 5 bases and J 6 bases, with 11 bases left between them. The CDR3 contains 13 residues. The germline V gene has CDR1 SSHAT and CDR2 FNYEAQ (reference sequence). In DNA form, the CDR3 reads TGTGCCAGCAGCCCCGCGGCCTGCAATGAGCAGTTCTTC. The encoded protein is CASSPAACNEQFF.